This TCR beta chain was retrieved from a study of shared clonotypes between healthy human individuals. Germline values: CDR1 SGDLS, CDR2 YYNGEE. V was clipped by 3 bases and J by 2 bases; unmatched bases: 2. The CDR3 has 14 amino acids. Assay used: immunoSEQ multiplex PCR; TCRdb lists only in-frame clones, some missing. The sample contains around 980,000 clones, around 82% of which appear only once. The receptor's source is a man between 18 and 35 years old in good health. Some clones in this sample may be carry-over from other donors' samples. This chain links TRBV9 with TRBJ1-2, with 9 bases matching TRBD1. What was sequenced was memory CD4+ T cells from PBMCs. Subset denoted: CD45RA-negative fraction. The DNA for the CDR3 is TGTGCCAGCAGCGCTGACAGGGGGAACTATGGCTACACCTTC. It is translated as CASSADRGNYGYTF.